The entry that follows covers one TCR beta chain sequence. In this sample, this clonotype turned up a few times. Its antigen target is currently unknown. No base quality values were provided; no much bigger clone lies one nucleotide off. The germline V gene provides CDR1 SGHRS and CDR2 YFSETQ. Reading from cysteine to phenylalanine, the CDR3 counts 14 amino acids. The DNA shown is the 42-base CDR3, in frame from base 1. V is reduced by 7 bases and J by 2 bases, leaving a spacing of 10 bases between them. This specimen comes from a study of T cells after yellow fever vaccination (dated by TCRdb to about 2019). A note on the overall study: The SMART-Seq v4 Ultra Low Input RNA kit was used to prepare libraries from fractions with low cell numbers. To follow T-cell clones before and after both primary and booster YFV17D yellow fever vaccination, bulk TCR alpha and beta repertoires underwent longitudinal sequencing. Two healthy male donors, one aged 18 to 30 and one aged 30 to 39 years, were included in the cohort. Blood samples were taken at several timepoints before and after primary and secondary immunization, and bulk PBMC replicates and cell subsets were isolated.

Broader findings and caveats from the paper: Computational filtering was needed because FACS-sorted repertoires could contain abundant contaminating clonotypes from the bulk population. The secondary T-cell response was weaker than the primary response but faster, peaking on day 5 instead of day 15. Because only a couple of donors were included in the study, the extent to which the findings can be generalized is limited. After the booster, most clones that had expanded after primary vaccination were detected again (around 95% of CD4 and around nine tenths of CD8), suggesting broad maintenance of memory. A small fraction of clonotypes showed up in both the CD4 and CD8 compartments, probably as a result of convergent recombination.

Explained via the paper, the treatment or condition label denotes: live attenuated yellow fever vaccine strain. PBMCs were isolated from peripheral blood using a standard Ficoll-Paque protocol. Dynabeads CD4 and CD8 positive selection kits were used to isolate CD4 and CD8 T-cell fractions. RNA was extracted with TriZol from bulk PBMCs, CD4 and CD8 fractions, and dextramer-positive and dextramer-negative fractions. Sequencing relied on an Illumina NovaSeq 6000. TCR cDNA was synthesized by 5'RACE template switching, which introduced a universal primer site and unique molecular identifiers. Priming for cDNA synthesis came from both the TCR alpha and TCR beta constant segments. Libraries were amplified in two PCR steps, with sample barcodes and sequencing adapters added in the second step. Sequencing of libraries was done on Illumina HiSeq 2500 (2x100 bp) or NovaSeq (2x150 bp). On the authors' methods: Reads were demultiplexed and collapsed into UMI consensus sequences with MIGEC, and V(D)J alignment was performed with MiXCR. Vaccine-responding clonotypes were identified with edgeR using replicate PBMC samples, with FDR below 0.01 and a log2 fold change above 5 up to day 15 being required. CD4 or CD8 identity was assigned to each bulk clonotype according to whether the clonotype was present at higher abundance in the sequenced CD4 repertoire or the sequenced CD8 repertoire. TCRdb reprocessed the public reads (quality trimming at Q25 with fastp, clone calling with MiXCR) and kept in-frame beta chains. Every distinct CDR3 protein forms one entry, paired with its most common genes and DNA. These V and J calls rely on TCRdb rather than the paper's analysis. This sample lists approximately 330,000 distinct CDR3 sequences; around 13% were detected once. 2.5% to 4% of the sample is in the top ten clones.

The origin of this receptor is a man aged 18 to 29 who received the YFV17D yellow fever vaccine. The V gene is TRBV5-1 and the J gene is TRBJ2-6; TRBD2 is possibly the D segment (5 matching bases). The sample was CD4+ T cells sorted from PBMCs, taken 15 days after the yellow fever booster vaccination. This receptor has the CDR3 CASFPGTGANVLTF. The DNA sequence is TGCGCCAGCTTCCCGGGGACTGGGGCCAACGTCCTGACTTTC.